This T cell receptor (beta chain) is drawn from a study of T-cell reconstitution after alpha-beta-depleted transplantation in children. Overall study findings and caveats: Reportedly, only several hundred clones from non-depleted graft cells drove alpha-beta T-cell counts at about two months.

To note about this clonotype: Antigen: not known. A much larger clone sits a single nucleotide away, making a read error possible. It is likely a read error, because the conserved phenylalanine at the end of the CDR3 is missing.

Preparation of the TCRbeta library involved a method that used unique molecular identifiers. TCRdb re-called the PCR reads with MiXCR, one entry per CDR3 protein. The sample includes hundreds of thousands of distinct CDR3 sequences, around 17% of them seen just once. The CDR3 loop spans 13 amino acids. In germline, CDR1 is SGDLS, CDR2 YYNGEE. V was shortened by 9 bases and J by 5 bases, with 16 bases between the two germline ends. Here the sequenced sample was PBMCs, mostly from graft donor cells, taken 360 days after TCRalphabeta/CD19-depleted stem cell transplant. This TCR derives from a male patient aged 5 to 17 who had a stem cell transplant for acute lymphoblastic leukemia, so the T cells may come from the graft donor. The chain combines TRBV9 with TRBJ2-3, with D possibly being TRBD2 (5 bases). CDR3 amino acids: CATAREMEDTQYC. In DNA form, the CDR3 reads TGTGCCACCGCGAGGGAGATGGAAGATACGCAGTATTGT.